This T cell receptor beta chain originates from a study of T cells after posttransplantation cyclophosphamide. The CDR3 consists of 16 residues. Germline-derived CDR1 and CDR2 are SGHAT and FQNNGV. The junction had 8 bases not matched to a gene; V was cut back by 0 bases and J by 4 bases. Study-level findings and limits: Skin or GI-infiltrating T cells shared few TRB sequences with blood.

This clone came up many times. Its antigen is not known. Only in-frame clones appear in the TCRdb table, and some are missing; sequencing was by immunoSEQ multiplex PCR. Found here are over 6,500 clones, no singletons; the ten largest cover nearly 55%. Treatment was busulfan-fludarabine conditioning, a marrow graft, and cyclophosphamide on days +3 and +4. This sequence originates from a male patient in his fifties who received an allogeneic stem cell transplant from an unrelated donor, was CMV-positive, and had acute GVHD only. The T cells may partly be graft donor cells. The rearrangement joins TRBV11-2 to TRBJ2-5; 7 nucleotides agree with TRBD2. Sequences were derived from PBMCs, sampled after allogeneic stem cell transplant with posttransplant cyclophosphamide. For the CDR3, the DNA is TGTGCCAGCAGCTTAGACAGCGGGACGGTGGGAGAGACCCAGTACTTC. Encoded protein: CASSLDSGTVGETQYF.